This TCR beta chain was found in a study of T-cell memory formation after mild COVID-19. Details on this clonotype: The antigen is not known.

V was pared by 5 bases and J by 3 bases, with 15 bases of the junction left unmatched. CDR1 is SGHTA, CDR2 FQGNSA, per germline. The CDR3 is made up of 19 amino acids. Study-wide points: Clones which contracted sat mainly in CM and EM if CD4+, and in EMRA if CD8+. Later expanders leaned toward CD4+, whereas clones contracting from day 15 to 85 were balanced CD4/CD8.

In TCRdb, the 5' RACE reads were re-called with MiXCR into one record per CDR3 protein. Found here are approximately 500,000 distinct CDR3 sequences, 20% to 30% of them singletons; the top ten hold under 15%. The sequence was obtained from an adult woman who had mild COVID-19 (a few samples of this study predate the infection). Cell type and time point are not known. V is TRBV7-2 and J is TRBJ2-3, with 12 bases identical to TRBD2. Sequencing was performed on PBMCs or a T cell subset sorted from them (not recorded which). In DNA, the CDR3 is TGTGCCAGCAGCGATCGGTCTGCCGGACTAGCGGGGTCTACAGATACGCAGTATTTT. Its translation: CASSDRSAGLAGSTDTQYF. The full variable domain, rest sourced from reference TRBV7-2 and TRBJ2-3, is GAGVSQSPSNKVTEKGKDVELRCDPISGHTALYWYRQSLGQGLEFLIYFQGNSAPDKSGLPSDRFSAERTGGSVSTLTIQRTQQEDSAVYLCASSDRSAGLAGSTDTQYFGPGTRLTVL.